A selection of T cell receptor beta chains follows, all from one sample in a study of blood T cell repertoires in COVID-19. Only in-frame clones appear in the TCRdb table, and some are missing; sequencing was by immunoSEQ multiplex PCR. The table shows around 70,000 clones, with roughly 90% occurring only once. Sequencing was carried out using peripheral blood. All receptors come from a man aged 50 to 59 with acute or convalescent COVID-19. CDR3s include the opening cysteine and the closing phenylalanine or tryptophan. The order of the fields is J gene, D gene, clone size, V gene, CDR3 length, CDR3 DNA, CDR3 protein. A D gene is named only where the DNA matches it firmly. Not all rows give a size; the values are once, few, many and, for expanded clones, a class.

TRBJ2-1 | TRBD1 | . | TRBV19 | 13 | TGTGCCAGTAGTGGACAGGGAGACAATGAGCAGTTCTTC | CASSGQGDNEQFF
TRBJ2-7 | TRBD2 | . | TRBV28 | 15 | TGTGCCAGCAGTGTGACTAGCGGGGCTTTCTACGAGCAGTACTTC | CASSVTSGAFYEQYF
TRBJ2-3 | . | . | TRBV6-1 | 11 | TGTGCCAGCAGTGAGAGGAATACGCAGTATTTT | CASSERNTQYF
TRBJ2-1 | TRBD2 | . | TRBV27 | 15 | TGTGCCACCTGCCCCTTGTTAGCGGGAGGATACGAGCAGTTCTTC | CATCPLLAGGYEQFF
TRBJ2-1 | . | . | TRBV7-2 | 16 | TGTGCCAGCAGCTCAAACCCGCGGCTAGCTGGCAATGAGCAGTTCTTC | CASSSNPRLAGNEQFF
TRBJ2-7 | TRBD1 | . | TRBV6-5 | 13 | TGTGCCAGCAGCCAGGACAGGCCCTACGAGCAGTACTTC | CASSQDRPYEQYF
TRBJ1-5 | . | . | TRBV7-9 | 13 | TGTGCCAGCAGCTCCAGGGTAAGGGAGCCCCAGCATTTT | CASSSRVREPQHF
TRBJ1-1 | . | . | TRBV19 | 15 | TGTGCCAGTAGTAAGGACTCGACTCCTTCAACTGAAGCTTTCTTT | CASSKDSTPSTEAFF
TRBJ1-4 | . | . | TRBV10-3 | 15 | TGTGCCATCAGTGGGCAGGGGAAGGAGAATGAAAAACTGTTTTTT | CAISGQGKENEKLFF
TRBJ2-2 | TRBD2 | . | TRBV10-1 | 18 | TGCGCCAGCAGTGAGTCCTACGGAGCGGGACCCCGCACCGGGGAGCTGTTTTTT | CASSESYGAGPRTGELFF
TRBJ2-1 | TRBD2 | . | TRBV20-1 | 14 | TGCAGTGCTAGTGGACTAGCGGGCAAAAATGAGCAGTTCTTC | CSASGLAGKNEQFF
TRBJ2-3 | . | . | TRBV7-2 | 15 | TGTGCCAGCAGCCCGCGGACTACGGAGGGAGATACGCAGTATTTT | CASSPRTTEGDTQYF
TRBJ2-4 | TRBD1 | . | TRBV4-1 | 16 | TGCGCCAGCAGCCAAGGAGACAGGGAGGCCAAAAACATTCAGTACTTC | CASSQGDREAKNIQYF
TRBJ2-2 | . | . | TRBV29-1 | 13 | TGCAGCGTTGAGAGGGTCGGGACCGGGGAGCTGTTTTTT | CSVERVGTGELFF
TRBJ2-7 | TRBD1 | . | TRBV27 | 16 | TGTGCCAGCAGTTTAAGGGGAACCGGGACAGGATACGAGCAGTACTTC | CASSLRGTGTGYEQYF
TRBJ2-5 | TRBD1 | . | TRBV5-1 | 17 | TGCGCCAGCAGCTTCGTCCCAACACAGGGGGCCGGGGAGACCCAGTACTTC | CASSFVPTQGAGETQYF
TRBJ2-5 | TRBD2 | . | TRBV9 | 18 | TGTGCCAGCAGCGAGGGATTCGGGACTAGCGGTCCTCGGGAGACCCAGTACTTC | CASSEGFGTSGPRETQYF
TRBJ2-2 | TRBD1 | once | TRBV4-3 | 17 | TGCGCCAGCAGCCAAGTGGGGACAGGTGGATTCACCGGGGAGCTGTTTTTT | CASSQVGTGGFTGELFF
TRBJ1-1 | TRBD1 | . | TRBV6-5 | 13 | TGTGCCAGCAGGAGACAGGGAAACACTGAAGCTTTCTTT | CASRRQGNTEAFF
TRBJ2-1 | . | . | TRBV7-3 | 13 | TGTGCCAGCAGCTTAATGGGACAACGAGAGCAGTTCTTC | CASSLMGQREQFF
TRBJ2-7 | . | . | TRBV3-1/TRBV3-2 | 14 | TGTGCCAGCAGCAAAGGGACGGGAGCCTACGAGCAGTACTTC | CASSKGTGAYEQYF
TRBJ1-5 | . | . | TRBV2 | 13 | TGTGCCAGCAGTGCGGACTCTTGGGAGCCCCAGCATTTT | CASSADSWEPQHF
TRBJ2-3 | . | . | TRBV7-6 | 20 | TGTGCCAGCAGCTTAGGGCCCAGGACTAGGGGGAGAGAGAACACAGATACGCAGTATTTT | CASSLGPRTRGRENTDTQYF
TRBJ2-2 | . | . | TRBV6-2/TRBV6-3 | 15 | TGTGCCAGCAGTTACTCCGGGACGAACACCGGGGAGCTGTTTTTT | CASSYSGTNTGELFF
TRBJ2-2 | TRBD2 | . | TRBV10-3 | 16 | TGTGCCATCAGTGAAACTAGCGGGAGGGCCGGTGGGGAGCTGTTTTTT | CAISETSGRAGGELFF
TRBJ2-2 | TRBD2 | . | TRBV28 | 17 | TGTGCCAGCAGTCCCCTCCCCAGCGGGGGCAACACCGGGGAGCTGTTTTTT | CASSPLPSGGNTGELFF
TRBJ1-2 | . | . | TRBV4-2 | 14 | TGTGCCAGCAGCTACGGCAGGCAGAACTATGGCTACACCTTC | CASSYGRQNYGYTF
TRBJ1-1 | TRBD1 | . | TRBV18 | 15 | TGTGCCAGCTCACGATCGACAGGGTACGAAGGTGAAGCTTTCTTT | CASSRSTGYEGEAFF
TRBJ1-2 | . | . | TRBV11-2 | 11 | TGTGCCAGCAGCTTAGATTTAGTTCCCACCTTC | CASSLDLVPTF
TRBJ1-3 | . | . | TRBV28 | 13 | TGTGCCAGCAGGGGCAGCTCTGGAAACACCATATATTTT | CASRGSSGNTIYF